This T cell receptor (beta chain) is drawn from a study of control samples from healthy donors and cancer patients. TCRdb's copy holds only in-frame clones and misses some; the assay was immunoSEQ multiplex PCR. The table includes fewer than 200,000 clones, around nine tenths detected once. V shed 6 bases and J shed 2 bases, with 7 bases lying between them. The CDR3 length is 13 residues. Germline assignment: CDR1 SGHVS and CDR2 FNYEAQ. This receptor was identified in a man aged 30 to 39 in good health. The J gene is TRBJ1-4, the V gene TRBV7-6, with D hard to call. The sample comprised blood. CDR3 in amino acids: CASSRGTNEKLFF. In nucleotides, the CDR3 is TGTGCCAGCAGTCGTGGCACTAATGAAAAACTGTTTTTT. Drawing the rest from reference TRBV7-6 and TRBJ1-4, the complete variable domain is GAGVSQSPRYKVTKRGQDVALRCDPISGHVSLYWYRQALGQGPEFLTYFNYEAQQDKSGLPNDRFSAERPEGSISTLTIQRTEQRDSAMYRCASSRGTNEKLFFGSGTQLSVL.